This T cell receptor beta chain was observed in a study of cytomegalovirus exposure and HLA in healthy donors. Vbeta (60) and Jbeta (13) primers were used in the PCR. Using immunoSEQ multiplex PCR, the repertoire was profiled, and TCRdb retains in-frame clones only, with some absent. This sample's clone table lists under 95,000 clones. This TCR was sampled from a man aged 45-60 years in good health and CMV-seronegative. The sample was PBMCs.

In DNA, the CDR3 is TGTGCCAGCAGCCACGACTGGACTAGGCGATACGAGCAGTACTTC. This codes for CASSHDWTRRYEQYF. The chain combines TRBV6-5 with TRBJ2-7; 7 nucleotides line up with TRBD2. CDR1 and CDR2 (germline): MNHEY, SVGAGI. The CDR3 has 15 residues. J gave up 4 bases and V 6 bases, and 12 bases lay outside the gene matches.